These 17 T cell receptor beta chains were all obtained from the same sample, sequenced in a study of cytotoxic CD8 clonotypes in ibrutinib-treated CLL. The table came from immunoSEQ multiplex PCR; TCRdb's copy has only in-frame clones and leaves some out. The profile shows some 150,000 clones, 70% to 80% of them singletons. The sample here was PBMCs, taken after 12 months of ibrutinib treatment. Source of these receptors: a human donor with chronic lymphocytic leukemia.

The J gene is TRBJ2-7, the V gene TRBV10-3; a possible D gene is TRBD1 (6 bases). The CDR3 spans 15 residues. Germline V gives CDR1 ENHRY, CDR2 SYGVKD. V lost 3 bases and J lost 1, with 13 bases in between. Here the CDR3 DNA reads TGTGCCATCAGTGATGGGGGCGAAAGGTCCTACGAGCAGTACTTC. It codes for CAISDGGERSYEQYF.

V gene TRBV4-2 combines with J gene TRBJ2-3; D could derive from TRBD1 or TRBD2 (5 bases each). In germline, CDR1 is LGHNA, CDR2 YNFKEQ. CDR3 size: 14 residues. V lost 3 bases, J lost 7 bases, and 14 bases lay in between. The CDR3 sequence is CASSHGTEGHTQYF. The CDR3 DNA reads as TGTGCCAGCAGCCACGGGACCGAGGGTCATACGCAGTATTTT.

The gene calls are TRBV19 and TRBJ2-1, with a tentative D call TRBD2 (5 bases). This CDR3 has 13 amino acids. V lost 5 bases, J lost 8 bases, and 13 bases lay in between. Germline loops: CDR1 LNHDA, CDR2 SQIVND (reference sequence). CDR3 nucleotides: TGTGCCAGTAGTCCCATACTAGTTTATGAGCAGTTCTTC. Translating gives CASSPILVYEQFF.

The CDR3: CASSLTGSTDTQYF. The CDR3 DNA reads as TGTGCCAGCAGCTTGACTGGGAGCACAGATACGCAGTATTTT. The chain combines TRBV5-4 with TRBJ2-3; D is unresolved. The CDR3 is made up of 14 amino acids. The V end was cut by 1 base, the J end by 0 bases, with 6 bases between. The germline V gene encodes CDR1 SGHNT and CDR2 YYREEE (reference sequence).

This clone was observed a few times. The chain joins TRBV18 to TRBJ2-1, with a tentative D call TRBD1 (6 bases). Looked up from germline, CDR1 is KGHSH and CDR2 is LQKENI. The CDR3 is made up of 15 amino acids. Trimming left V 2 bases short and J 6 bases short, with 14 bases between. The CDR3 DNA reads as TGTGCCAGCTCACCAAGGGGGTCGCTATCCAATGAGCAGTTCTTC. This sequence encodes CASSPRGSLSNEQFF.

Note on this clone: At one boundary the junction diverges from the germline segment, which might be a read error. The chain carries TRBV7-8 and TRBJ2-7; the D gene is possibly TRBD2 (6 bases). Per germline, CDR1 SGHVS and CDR2 FQNEAQ. The CDR3 runs to 13 residues. The CDR3 bases are TGTGCCAGCAGCCCACTGGCGGGGACGGCTGGATCCTTC. Translation gives CASSPLAGTAGSF.

This clone appeared a single time. The chain is built from TRBV29-1 and TRBJ2-1; 7 bases line up with TRBD1. CDR3 length: 13 residues. V was clipped by 3 bases and J by 6 bases; unmatched bases: 5. Germline V CDR1 and CDR2: SQVTM, ANQGSEA. The DNA for the CDR3 is TGCAGCGTTGAGAAGACAGGGTTCAATGAGCAGTTCTTC. Protein product: CSVEKTGFNEQFF.

The V and J genes are TRBV5-3 and TRBJ1-2; a possible D gene is TRBD1 (5 bases). TRBV5-3 has ORF status, its function being uncertain. V was pared by 4 bases and J by 7 bases, with 20 bases between. The CDR3 has 15 residues. The DNA of the CDR3 is TGTGCCAGAAGCCTCTGGTTTTTGGGGGGATTTGGCTACACCTTC. Residues: CARSLWFLGGFGYTF.

V usage is TRBV6-5 and J usage is TRBJ2-5, with D perhaps matching TRBD1 or TRBD2 (5 bases each). Germline V CDR1 and CDR2: MNHEY, SVGAGI. The CDR3 sequence is 13 residues long. V dropped 6 bases and J dropped 1 base, with 9 bases sitting between them. The CDR3 nucleotides are TGTGCCAGCAGGGGACGGATCCAAGAGACCCAGTACTTC. Translated: CASRGRIQETQYF.

The chain uses TRBV5-4 and TRBJ2-1, with TRBD2 identical over 8 bases. The CDR3 has 14 residues. The V and J ends lost 5 bases and 8 bases, in that order; junction bases with no gene match: 9. CDR1 is SGHNT, CDR2 YYREEE, per germline (reference sequence). The DNA of the CDR3 is TGTGCCAGCAGGAAGGGGACTAGGGAGGATGAGCAGTTCTTC. It codes for CASRKGTREDEQFF. Full variable domain (rest looked up from reference TRBV5-4 and TRBJ2-1): ETGVTQSPTHLIKTRGQQVTLRCSSQSGHNTVSWYQQALGQGPQFIFQYYREEENGRGNFPPRFSGLQFPNYSSELNVNALELDDSALYLCASRKGTREDEQFFGPGTRLTVL.

This clone was picked up a small number of times. The rearrangement links TRBV27 to TRBJ2-7; the match to TRBD1 covers 7 bases. Germline CDR1 is MNHEY and CDR2 is SMNVEV (reference sequence). V dropped 3 bases and J dropped 1; count of bases not matched to a gene: 3. CDR3 size: 14 residues. CDR3 nucleotides: TGTGCCAGCAGTTTCACAGGGGAATCCTACGAGCAGTACTTC. The encoded protein is CASSFTGESYEQYF.

J is TRBJ2-7 and V is TRBV14; D tentatively fits TRBD1 or TRBD2 (6 bases each). CDR3 length: 18 residues. Germline V gene sequence: CDR1 SGHDN, CDR2 FVKESK. Deletions cut 1 base from V and 2 bases from J, with 21 bases between. The chain's CDR3 is CASSQGWGASGHPYEQYF. CDR3 nucleotides: TGTGCCAGCAGCCAAGGCTGGGGGGCCTCGGGACACCCCTACGAGCAGTACTTC.

The V call is TRBV30, the J call TRBJ1-1; D not resolved. CDR3 size: 14 residues. CDR1 GTSNPN and CDR2 SVGIG come from the germline V gene (reference sequence). The V gene lost 5 bases and the J gene lost 1 base, with 14 bases spanning the gap. In DNA form, the CDR3 reads TGTGCCTGGGGCTTTGGAAGGCAGAACACTGAAGCTTTCTTT. This translates into CAWGFGRQNTEAFF. Based on the CDR3 plus reference TRBV30 and TRBJ1-1, the full variable domain is SQTIHQWPATLVQPVGSPLSLECTVEGTSNPNLYWYRQAAGRGLQLLFYSVGIGQISSEVPQNLSASRPQDRQFILSSKKLLLSDSGFYLCAWGFGRQNTEAFFGQGTRLTVV.

The chain links TRBV19 to TRBJ1-2, with no clear D. Looked up from germline, CDR1 is LNHDA and CDR2 is SQIVND (reference sequence). Trimming pared 3 bases from V and 10 bases from J, leaving 15 bases between. The CDR3 totals 13 residues. The CDR3 region has the DNA TGTGCCAGTAGTATTCTTGAGACGGCCCTCTACACCTTC. Translating it yields CASSILETALYTF. The full variable domain, its missing parts supplied by reference TRBV19 and TRBJ1-2, is DGGITQSPKYLFRKEGQNVTLSCEQNLNHDAMYWYRQDPGQGLRLIYYSQIVNDFQKGDIAEGYSVSREKKESFPLTVTSAQKNPTAFYLCASSILETALYTFGSGTRLTVV.

CDR3 nucleotides: TGTGCCAGCAGCTTGGCGGGACAGCACAATGAGCAGTTCTTC. Encoded protein: CASSLAGQHNEQFF. V and J are TRBV11-3 and TRBJ2-1, with D tentatively TRBD1 (7 bases). CDR3 size: 14 residues. The germline gives CDR1 SGHNT, CDR2 YENEEA. The ends were cut back, 3 bases at V and 5 bases at J, with 11 bases in the middle. Full variable domain (missing parts from reference TRBV11-3 and TRBJ2-1): EAGVVQSPRYKIIEKKQPVAFWCNPISGHNTLYWYLQNLGQGPELLIRYENEEAVDDSQLPKDRFSAERLKGVDSTLKIQPAELGDSAVYLCASSLAGQHNEQFFGPGTRLTVL.

The chain couples TRBV7-2 to TRBJ2-5, with D tentatively TRBD2 (6 bases). The V end was cut by 0 bases, the J end by 4 bases, with 12 bases between. The CDR3 totals 15 residues. CDR1 and CDR2 (germline): SGHTA, FQGNSA. CDR3 in amino acids: CASSLALGGGETQYF. The CDR3, as DNA: TGTGCCAGCAGCTTAGCCCTCGGGGGTGGAGAGACCCAGTACTTC.

The CDR3 DNA sequence: TGTGCCAGCAGCTTAGGACCCACAGGGGAAGAAGCTTTCTTT. Translated: CASSLGPTGEEAFF. The V gene is TRBV11-2, the J gene TRBJ1-1, with 7 positions matching TRBD1. The junction had 7 bases not matched to a gene; V was cut back by 1 base and J by 8 bases. The CDR3 covers 14 residues. CDR1 and CDR2 (germline): SGHAT, FQNNGV.